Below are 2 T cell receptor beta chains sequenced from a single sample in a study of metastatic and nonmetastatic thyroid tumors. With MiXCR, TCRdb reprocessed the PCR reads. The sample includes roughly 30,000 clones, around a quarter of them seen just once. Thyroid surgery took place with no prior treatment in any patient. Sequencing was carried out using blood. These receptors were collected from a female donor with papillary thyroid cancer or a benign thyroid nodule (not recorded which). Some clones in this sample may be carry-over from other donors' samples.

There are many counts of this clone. CDR3 loop: CASSSSSVEQFF. The CDR3, as DNA: TGCGCCAGCAGTAGTTCTAGCGTTGAGCAGTTCTTC. The chain recombines TRBV10-1 with TRBJ2-1; tentative D call: TRBD2 (6 bases). CDR3 size: 12 residues. The ends were cut back, 5 bases at V and 9 bases at J, with 11 bases in the middle. The germline V gene has CDR1 WNHNN and CDR2 SYGVQD (reference sequence).

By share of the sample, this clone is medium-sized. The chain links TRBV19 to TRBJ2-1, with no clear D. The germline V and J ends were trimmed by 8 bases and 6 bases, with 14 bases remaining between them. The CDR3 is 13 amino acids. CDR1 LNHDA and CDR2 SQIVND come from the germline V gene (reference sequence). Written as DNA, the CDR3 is TGTGCCAGTGGCCCAGGTACCATCAATGAGCAGTTCTTC. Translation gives CASGPGTINEQFF. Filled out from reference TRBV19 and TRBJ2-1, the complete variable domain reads DGGITQSPKYLFRKEGQNVTLSCEQNLNHDAMYWYRQDPGQGLRLIYYSQIVNDFQKGDIAEGYSVSREKKESFPLTVTSAQKNPTAFYLCASGPGTINEQFFGPGTRLTVL.